These T cell receptor beta chains were read from a single sample in a study of cytomegalovirus exposure and HLA in healthy donors. Assay used: immunoSEQ multiplex PCR; TCRdb lists only in-frame clones, some missing. The data contain 90,000 to 120,000 clones, roughly 78% of them singletons. Sequencing was done on a sample of PBMCs. The receptors derive from a woman aged 40 to 50 in good health and CMV-seronegative. Both conserved end residues are part of each CDR3. Fields, in order: J gene, D gene, clone size, V gene, CDR3 DNA, CDR3 protein. The D gene is left open where the match is weak. Some rows have no size entry. The others give once, few or many, or a class for an expanded clone.

>TRBJ2-7|.|.|TRBV7-2
TGTGCCAGCAGCTTAGACAGGTACTCCTACGAGCAGTACTTC
CASSLDRYSYEQYF
>TRBJ1-2|TRBD1|.|TRBV28
TGTGCCAGCAGTTCAACCTGGGACAGTTACTATGGCTACACCTTC
CASSSTWDSYYGYTF
>TRBJ1-1|TRBD1|.|TRBV7-8
TGTGCCAGCAGCTCCCGACAGGGGATGAACACTGAAGCTTTCTTT
CASSSRQGMNTEAFF
>TRBJ1-2|.|few|TRBV19
TGTGCCAGTAGTATAGTGTCCGGGGATCGCTACACCTTC
CASSIVSGDRYTF
>TRBJ2-1|.|.|TRBV28
TGTGCCAGCAGTTCCGGACCACCAGGGGGGAGCTCCTACAATGAGCAGTTCTTC
CASSSGPPGGSSYNEQFF
>TRBJ2-2|TRBD2|.|TRBV27
TGTGCCAGCAGTTTTTATGGTAGCGGGAGTTTGGGGACCGGGGAGCTGTTTTTT
CASSFYGSGSLGTGELFF
>TRBJ2-7|.|.|TRBV7-2
TGTGCCAGCAGCTTAGCTTGGGCGACCTACGAGCAGTACTTC
CASSLAWATYEQYF
>TRBJ1-2|.|few|TRBV19
TGTGCCAGTAGTATCCCCGGCAGGGCCCTCTATGGCTACACCTTC
CASSIPGRALYGYTF
>TRBJ2-3|.|.|TRBV7-3
TGTGCCAGCAGCTTAACGTTCCGGGGAACAGATACGCAGTATTTT
CASSLTFRGTDTQYF
>TRBJ1-5|TRBD1|.|TRBV5-5
TGTGCCAGCAGCCTGGGGCCGGGACAGGGTTCCCTAAGCAATCAGCCCCAGCATTTT
CASSLGPGQGSLSNQPQHF
>TRBJ1-2|.|few|TRBV4-3
TGCGCCAGCAGCCAAGATCTCCTGGAGAATGGCTACACCTTC
CASSQDLLENGYTF
>TRBJ2-5|.|once|TRBV27
TGTGCCAGCAGTCCCCGGGTGCGGATCCAAGAGACCCAGTACTTC
CASSPRVRIQETQYF
>TRBJ1-5|.|.|TRBV5-1
TGCGCCAGCAGCTTGGGGAGTGGGAGCAATCAGCCCCAGCATTTT
CASSLGSGSNQPQHF
>TRBJ2-7|.|.|TRBV28
TGTGCCAGCAGTTTGGGTGGGGTTGCGGGCGGATACTACGAGCAGTACTTC
CASSLGGVAGGYYEQYF
>TRBJ2-3|.|few|TRBV6-6
TGTGCCAGCAGTCCCCTCGGAGCGTATACGCAGTATTTT
CASSPLGAYTQYF
>TRBJ2-2|TRBD1|.|TRBV6-1
TGTGCCAGCAGTTTCGGAGACAGGGACACCGGGGAGCTGTTTTTT
CASSFGDRDTGELFF
>TRBJ2-7|.|.|TRBV6-5
TGTGCCAGCAGGGGGGGGCTTCGGTACGAGCAGTACTTC
CASRGGLRYEQYF
>TRBJ2-5|TRBD1|.|TRBV5-4
TGTGCCAGCAGCTCCCCGACAGGGATTGAGACCCAGTACTTC
CASSSPTGIETQYF
>TRBJ1-5|.|once|TRBV5-6
TGTGCCAGCAGCTTGGGTAGTCAGCCCCAGCATTTT
CASSLGSQPQHF
>TRBJ2-2|TRBD2|.|TRBV4-1
TGCGCCAGCAGCCCTAGCGGTTCGAACACCGGGGAGCTGTTTTTT
CASSPSGSNTGELFF
>TRBJ1-1|.|.|TRBV6-6
TGTGCCAGCGGGCACCTTCTCACTGAAGCTTTCTTT
CASGHLLTEAFF
>TRBJ2-1|.|.|TRBV14
TGTGCCAGCAGCCAAGATAGCAACTCTTTGGCCTACAATGAGCAGTTCTTC
CASSQDSNSLAYNEQFF
>TRBJ2-1|TRBD1|.|TRBV7-2
TGTGCCAGCAGCTTAGTGGGGGGACAGGCGAACAATGAGCAGTTCTTC
CASSLVGGQANNEQFF
>TRBJ1-1|.|.|TRBV5-1
TGCGCCAGCACTTACGGGACAAACACTGAAGCTTTCTTT
CASTYGTNTEAFF
>TRBJ2-7|.|.|TRBV6-6
TGTGCCAGCAGTTCCGGGGGACAGCTCGCTGGCGAGCAGTACTTC
CASSSGGQLAGEQYF
>TRBJ2-7|TRBD2|.|TRBV9
TGTGCCAGCAGCGTGAATAGCGGGACCTACGAGCAGTACTTC
CASSVNSGTYEQYF
>TRBJ2-7|.|few|TRBV27
TGTGCCAGCAAGGCCTGGAGCGGAGGGGAATACGAGCAGTACTTC
CASKAWSGGEYEQYF
>TRBJ2-5|TRBD2|.|TRBV18
TGTGCCAGCTCACCACCCAGGATAGCGGGAGGAGAGACCCAGTACTTC
CASSPPRIAGGETQYF
>TRBJ2-7|TRBD2|.|TRBV5-6
TGTGCCAGCAGCTTCCAAGCGGGAGGGCACTACGAGCAGTACTTC
CASSFQAGGHYEQYF
>TRBJ2-7|.|.|TRBV7-3
TGTGCCAGCAGCTTCTTAGCAGTTTCCTACGAGCAGTACTTC
CASSFLAVSYEQYF
>TRBJ1-5|TRBD1|.|TRBV5-5
TGTGCCAGCAGCCTAACCGGGACAGGGGGATCGGGTCAGCCCCAGCATTTT
CASSLTGTGGSGQPQHF
>TRBJ1-4|.|.|TRBV11-2
TGTGCCAGCAGCCCTTCATATAGTGCAACTAATGAAAAACTGTTTTTT
CASSPSYSATNEKLFF
>TRBJ2-5|TRBD2|.|TRBV5-4
TGTGCCAGCAGCTTAATGGGCGGGGGATCTGAGACCCAGTACTTC
CASSLMGGGSETQYF
>TRBJ2-3|TRBD1|.|TRBV7-2
TGTGCCAGCAGCCTGGGTCAGGGGGCAGGTACAGATACGCAGTATTTT
CASSLGQGAGTDTQYF
>TRBJ2-7|TRBD2|.|TRBV6-6
TGTGCCAGCAGTTACGAGGGAGGGTGGATCGAGCAGTACTTC
CASSYEGGWIEQYF
>TRBJ1-1|.|.|TRBV5-4
TGTGCCAGCAGCTTGGGAGGGAACACTGAAGCTTTCTTT
CASSLGGNTEAFF
>TRBJ2-7|TRBD1|few|TRBV18
TGTGCCAGCTCACCCCAACTCGGGACAGGGCAATACGAGCAGTACTTC
CASSPQLGTGQYEQYF
>TRBJ2-7|.|.|TRBV29-1
TGCAGCGTTGGGCCCGTGGCTCCTCGATACGAGCAGTACTTC
CSVGPVAPRYEQYF
>TRBJ2-7|.|.|TRBV7-6
TGTGCCAGCAGCTTAGAACTCGTCACTACGGGGGAGCAGTACTTC
CASSLELVTTGEQYF
>TRBJ2-2|.|.|TRBV7-9
TGTGCCAGCAGCTTAGATCCCATTGGGGAGCTGTTTTTT
CASSLDPIGELFF
>TRBJ2-3|TRBD1|.|TRBV6-5
TGTGCCAGCAGCCGACAGGGGGCGATCGCAGATACGCAGTATTTT
CASSRQGAIADTQYF
>TRBJ2-7|.|few|TRBV28
TGTGCCAGCGGCCGGGGACTCGCCGAGCAGTACTTC
CASGRGLAEQYF
>TRBJ1-1|.|.|TRBV5-5
TGTGCCAGCAGCCAAGATTTGGCGAACACTGAAGCTTTCTTT
CASSQDLANTEAFF
>TRBJ1-2|.|.|TRBV27
TGTGAGAGTGGGGGCTCTAACTATGGCTACACCTTC
CESGGSNYGYTF
>TRBJ2-3|TRBD2|once|TRBV7-7
TGTGCTAGCAGCCTACTAGCGGGAGTGGGAGATACGCAGTATTTT
CASSLLAGVGDTQYF
>TRBJ2-2|.|.|TRBV4-3
TGCGCCAGCAGCCAACAGGGCCTTTGGGACACCGGGGAGCTGTTTTTT
CASSQQGLWDTGELFF
>TRBJ2-2|TRBD1|once|TRBV5-1
TGCGCCAGCAGCTTGGTCAGGGGGCATGGCACCGGGGAGCTGTTTTTT
CASSLVRGHGTGELFF
>TRBJ2-3|.|.|TRBV4-1
TGCGCCAGCAGCCAATATGCGGCAGATACGCAGTATTTT
CASSQYAADTQYF
>TRBJ2-3|.|.|TRBV15
TGTGCCACCAGCGACGTCAGGGCGGATACGCAGTATTTT
CATSDVRADTQYF